Below are 18 T cell receptor beta chains sequenced from a single sample in a study of long-term antiretroviral therapy in people with HIV. Sequencing relied on immunoSEQ assay v3.0, run at survey level. Using immunoSEQ multiplex PCR, the repertoire was profiled, and TCRdb retains in-frame clones only, with some absent. The sample includes 35,000 to 50,000 clones, roughly 86% of them seen just once. Sequencing was performed on unsorted PBMCs, taken 0.1 years before starting antiretroviral therapy. Receptor source: a woman in her 50s with HIV.

This clone has a single count. The J gene is TRBJ2-1, the V gene TRBV4-1, with a weak D call TRBD2 (6 bases). Trimming took 4 bases from V and 5 from J, leaving 15 bases between them. The CDR3 has 15 amino acids. The germline gives CDR1 MGHRA, CDR2 YSYEKL. CDR3: CASSLRDLDNNEQFF. CDR3 nucleotide sequence: TGCGCCAGCAGCCTCCGGGACTTAGACAACAATGAGCAGTTCTTC.

The V and J genes are TRBV29-1 and TRBJ2-1; D possibly corresponds to TRBD2 (6 bases). CDR1 and CDR2 from the germline V gene are SQVTM and ANQGSEA. V lost 5 bases to trimming and J lost 4 bases, with 15 bases between them. This CDR3 is built from 14 residues. CDR3 sequence reads: CSVSGGIVYNEQFF. The CDR3 DNA reads TGCAGCGTTTCAGGCGGGATCGTTTACAATGAGCAGTTCTTC.

The chain is built from TRBV6-4 and TRBJ1-2, with a weak D call TRBD1 (5 bases). The CDR3 runs to 13 residues. Trimming stripped 4 bases from V and 7 bases from J, with 13 bases between. From germline, CDR1 is MRHNA and CDR2 SNTAGT. CDR3 in amino acids: CASSAGGIAGYTF. Here the CDR3 DNA reads TGTGCCAGCAGTGCGGGGGGGATTGCTGGCTACACCTTC.

This chain joins TRBV19 and TRBJ1-4; possibly TRBD1 for D (5 bases). The CDR3 is 15 amino acids. Trimming took off 6 bases at V and 4 bases at J, with 15 bases between the two ends. Germline V CDR1 and CDR2: LNHDA, SQIVND (reference sequence). The CDR3: CASSQQGVDNEKLFF. The CDR3 DNA sequence: TGTGCCAGTAGCCAACAAGGGGTCGATAATGAAAAACTGTTTTTT.

The sample holds one count of this clone. The chain has TRBV5-1 and TRBJ1-2, with TRBD1 as a possible D gene (5 bases). Germline V gives CDR1 SGHRS, CDR2 YFSETQ. The CDR3 contains 14 residues. Trimming stripped 1 base from V and 4 bases from J, with 11 bases between. CDR3 protein: CASSLFQDSYGYTF. Written as DNA, the CDR3 is TGCGCCAGCAGCTTGTTTCAAGACAGCTATGGCTACACCTTC.

This rearrangement joins TRBV5-5 to TRBJ2-5, with D possibly TRBD2 on 5 matching bases. This CDR3 has 13 amino acids. Germline V lookup: CDR1 SGHKS, CDR2 YYEKEE (reference sequence). V was pared by 4 bases and J by 5 bases, with 12 bases between. Written as DNA, the CDR3 is TGTGCCAGCAGCCGCGAGGGCCGCGAGACCCAGTACTTC. Residues: CASSREGRETQYF.

The chain couples TRBV19 to TRBJ2-5, with D unclear. The length of the CDR3 is 14 residues. The V end was cut by 8 bases, the J end by 0 bases, with 13 bases between. In germline, CDR1 is LNHDA, CDR2 SQIVND (reference sequence). In DNA, the CDR3 is TGTGCCAGTCGGCCTGGCCTGTACCAAGAGACCCAGTACTTC. It specifies CASRPGLYQETQYF.

The V gene is TRBV30, the J gene TRBJ1-5; D call uncertain. The CDR3 is 12 residues long. CDR1 and CDR2 from the germline V gene are GTSNPN and SVGIG (reference sequence). V lost 5 bases and J 4 bases, leaving 9 bases between the germline ends. CDR3 nucleotide sequence: TGTGCCTGGGGCCGGGGAAATCAGCCCCAGCATTTT. Its translation is CAWGRGNQPQHF.

The chain links TRBV29-1 to TRBJ2-7, with D perhaps given as TRBD1 or TRBD2 (5 bases each). Germline V gives CDR1 SQVTM, CDR2 ANQGSEA. The CDR3 spans 13 residues. The V and J ends lost 2 bases and 7 bases respectively, with 15 bases between them. In DNA form, the CDR3 reads TGCAGCGTTGAACGGGTGGGACGGGATGAGCAGTACTTC. Translated, it gives CSVERVGRDEQYF.

A word on this clone: Other DNA sequences in this sample translate to the same CDR3. V and J are TRBV4-1 and TRBJ1-3; 8 nucleotides line up with TRBD1. V was pared by 4 bases and J by 6 bases, with 11 bases of the junction left unmatched. In germline, CDR1 is MGHRA, CDR2 YSYEKL. CDR3 length equals 16 residues. CDR3 DNA: TGCGCCAGCAGCCGAGCGCAGGGGGCGCTTGTAAACACCATATATTTT. Translating gives CASSRAQGALVNTIYF.

The V call is TRBV4-2, the J call TRBJ2-7, with TRBD2 identical over 12 bases. Germline loops: CDR1 LGHNA, CDR2 YNFKEQ. V dropped 0 bases and J dropped 3; count of bases not matched to a gene: 12. The CDR3 consists of 19 residues. CDR3 sequence: CASSQEVVLAGGPFYEQYF. The CDR3 DNA is TGTGCCAGCAGCCAAGAAGTGGTGCTAGCGGGGGGGCCTTTCTACGAGCAGTACTTC.

Here the CDR3 reads CASSPARTGLYEQYF. CDR3 nucleotides: TGTGCCAGCAGCCCTGCCCGGACGGGACTCTACGAGCAGTACTTC. The chain links TRBV11-2 to TRBJ2-7; D perhaps matches TRBD2 (6 bases). The ends were cut back, 5 bases at V and 3 bases at J, with 17 bases in the middle. Germline values: CDR1 SGHAT, CDR2 FQNNGV. This CDR3 is built from 15 residues.

The V and J genes are TRBV4-3 and TRBJ2-3; 10 bases fit TRBD2. The V and J ends lost 0 bases and 10 bases, in that order; junction bases with no gene match: 1. This CDR3 is 13 amino acids long. The germline gives CDR1 LGHNA, CDR2 YSLEER. For the CDR3, the DNA is TGCGCCAGCAGCCAAGATAGCGGGGGGCCGCAGTATTTT. This codes for CASSQDSGGPQYF.

This chain connects TRBV5-1 to TRBJ1-4, with D uncertain. Germline V CDR1 and CDR2: SGHRS, YFSETQ. V lost 2 bases and J 3 bases, leaving 14 bases between the germline ends. This CDR3 has 16 residues. The CDR3 sequence: CASSLVPGGSNEKLFF. The CDR3 DNA is TGCGCCAGCAGCTTAGTACCCGGCGGGTCTAATGAAAAACTGTTTTTT.

This clone was found a few times. The chain uses TRBV7-9 and TRBJ1-1, with 9 bases aligning to TRBD1. The CDR3 loop spans 12 amino acids. V shed 5 bases, J shed 6 bases, and the junction held 1 base outside the gene matches. CDR1 and CDR2 (germline): SEHNR, FQNEAQ (reference sequence). The chain's CDR3 is CASSRQGAEAFF. The CDR3 coding sequence is TGTGCCAGCAGCCGACAGGGGGCTGAAGCTTTCTTT.

The J gene is TRBJ1-5, the V gene TRBV6-5; D gene unclear. Germline assignment: CDR1 MNHEY and CDR2 SVGAGI. CDR3 length: 14 amino acids. Deletions cut 4 bases from V and 0 bases from J, with 7 bases between. CDR3 bases: TGTGCCAGCAGTTTGAGTAATAGCAATCAGCCCCAGCATTTT. Translating gives CASSLSNSNQPQHF.

The chain has TRBV14 and TRBJ2-7; D may be TRBD1 (6 bases). Trimming removed 2 bases from V and 3 bases from J, with 8 bases in between. CDR1 is SGHDN and CDR2 is FVKESK in the germline V gene. The CDR3 sequence is 13 residues long. The CDR3 here is CASSQSQGYEQYF. CDR3 sequence (DNA): TGTGCCAGCAGCCAATCACAGGGCTACGAGCAGTACTTC.

This clone was observed a few times. The rearrangement uses TRBV7-9 and TRBJ2-3, with 9 positions matching TRBD2. The CDR3 runs 16 residues. V gave up 4 bases and J gave up 5 bases; unmatched junction bases: 10. CDR1 is SEHNR, CDR2 FQNEAQ, per germline (reference sequence). In DNA, the CDR3 is TGTGCCAGCAGCTCCTCTTCTAGCGGGGTGTTAGATACGCAGTATTTT. The encoded protein is CASSSSSSGVLDTQYF.